This T cell receptor beta chain derives from a study of T cells in Graves' hyperthyroidism and ophthalmopathy. Study-wide context: Peripheral blood draws took place at initial diagnosis, ahead of any treatment. The study, taken as a whole, reports: Most clonotypes expanded in thyroid above 0.001 were likewise present in blood. Progression to ophthalmopathy was predicted a median of 6.5 months early.

Recently diagnosed hyperthyroidism of less than 2 months' duration affected patients aged 18 to 65. CDR3 length: 12 residues. Trimming removed 6 bases at V and 8 bases at J, with 17 bases between. Germline CDR1 and CDR2: DFQATT and SNEGSKA (reference sequence). TCR beta CDR3 region amplification was performed from RNA transcripts. Carried out on the TCR CDR3, a first-round RT-PCR used the HTBI primer set. MiXCR, applied by TCRdb to the multiplex PCR reads, yields one record per CDR3 protein. The sample consists of approximately 870,000 distinct CDR3 sequences, roughly 40% of them appearing once. Comment on this clonotype: Its antigen is not identified.

The sequenced sample consisted of blood. The source is a young man with Graves' hyperthyroidism. The V gene is TRBV20-1, the J gene TRBJ2-7; D gene uncertain. The CDR3 protein is CSAPLDQQQQYF. CDR3 bases: TGCAGTGCCCCCCTGGACCAACAACAGCAGTACTTC.